This TCR beta chain stems from a study of CXCR3-negative and CXCR3-positive naive CD8 T cells. Germline-derived CDR1 and CDR2 are SQVTM and ANQGSEA. The CDR3 has 15 amino acids. Findings and caveats of the study: The authors found comparable surface CD5 between naive subsets and inferred TCR strength from TRB CDR3 properties. TRB CDR3 hydrophobicity was greater in CXCR3-positive naive cells than in CXCR3-negative naive cells. Comparably high diversity marked both naive subsets, whereas memory CD8+ cells had much lower diversity. Naive cells, whether CXCR3-negative or CXCR3-positive, had similar TRBV-TRBJ usage, while memory cells differed.

The TRB cDNA libraries were prepared by 5' RACE with UMI labels. TCRdb re-called the 5' RACE reads; every CDR3 protein appears as one record, without DNA. The sample includes about 120,000 distinct CDR3 sequences. On this clonotype: The target antigen is unknown.

The V call is TRBV29-1, the J call TRBJ2-7. The sample was naive CXCR3+ CD8+ T cells from blood. The subset here: CD45RO-CCR7+CD27+CD95- naive CD8+ T cells expressing CXCR3 (TNR3+). The source is a human donor in good health. Some clones in this sample may be carry-over from other donors' samples. The CDR3 sequence: CSVELVDESSYEQYF.